The entry below gives a single TCR beta chain sequence along with its context. The antigen is undetermined. This entry belongs to a study of tissue T cells after allogeneic stem cell transplantation. General study results and limits: In patients and mice, blood and spleen missed much of tissue repertoire. Few T cell clones were shared across patients, but motif clusters showed tissue-specific shared signatures.

Profiled with immunoSEQ multiplex PCR; TCRdb holds only in-frame clones, not every one. The sample lists some 43,000 clones, roughly 89% occurring once. There are 17 residues in the CDR3. The V gene's germline CDR1 is KGHSH and CDR2 LQKENI. The V gene end was trimmed by 3 bases and the J gene end by 0 bases; junction bases not matched to a gene: 6. The J gene is TRBJ1-3, the V gene TRBV18; 9 bases are a match to TRBD1. This receptor was identified in a woman aged 35-75 years who later had graft-versus-host disease after an allogeneic stem cell transplant. Sequenced material: blood, taken before transplantation. DNA of the CDR3: TGTGCCAGCTCACCTACGGGACAGGGTAGCTCTGGAAACACCATATATTTT. Its protein product is CASSPTGQGSSGNTIYF.